Presented here are 17 T cell receptor beta chains from one specimen sequenced in a study of T-cell reconstitution after alpha-beta-depleted transplantation in children. Unique molecular identifiers were used in preparing the TCRbeta library. A single record per CDR3 protein comes from TCRdb applying MiXCR to the PCR reads. Found here are roughly 170,000 distinct CDR3 sequences, less than 8% of them singletons; the top ten hold 3% to 3.5%. Sample: PBMCs from the stem cell graft donor, taken from the stem cell graft. These receptors were taken from a human donor who donated a stem cell graft to a child with Wiskott-Aldrich syndrome.

The sample holds many counts of this clonotype. The V gene is TRBV5-1, the J gene TRBJ2-5, with 7 nucleotides matching TRBD1. Germline V gene sequence: CDR1 SGHRS, CDR2 YFSETQ. V gave up 4 bases and J gave up 3 bases; unmatched junction bases: 9. The CDR3 covers 15 residues. CDR3 coding DNA: TGCGCCAGCAGCCAATTGACCGGGACAGAAGAGACCCAGTACTTC. Its protein is CASSQLTGTEETQYF. The full variable domain, its missing parts supplied by reference TRBV5-1 and TRBJ2-5, is KAGVTQTPRYLIKTRGQQVTLSCSPISGHRSVSWYQQTPGQGLQFLFEYFSETQRNKGNFPGRFSGRQFSNSRSEMNVSTLELGDSALYLCASSQLTGTEETQYFGPGTRLLVL.

This clonotype was detected only a few times. V usage is TRBV7-2 and J usage is TRBJ1-5; D unresolved. This CDR3 region has 15 residues. V lost 1 base to trimming and J lost 1 base, with 8 bases between them. Germline lookup yields CDR1 SGHTA and CDR2 FQGNSA. CDR3 amino acids: CASSLELVSNQPQHF. CDR3 nucleotides: TGTGCCAGCAGCTTAGAGTTGGTCAGCAATCAGCCCCAGCATTTT.

This clonotype has at least ten counts. The V and J genes are TRBV20-1 and TRBJ2-1; D might be TRBD1 or TRBD2, each matching 5 bases. The CDR3 runs to 16 residues. CDR1 is DFQATT, CDR2 SNEGSKA, per germline (reference sequence). The V end lost 0 bases, the J end lost 7 bases, and 19 bases lay between the germline ends. In DNA, the CDR3 is TGCAGTGCTAGAGATCAGGACACGGGCTGGGGGAATGAGCAGTTCTTC. This translates into CSARDQDTGWGNEQFF.

The J gene is TRBJ1-1, the V gene TRBV18, with D possibly matching TRBD1 (6 bases). V was clipped by 1 base and J by 3 bases, with 15 bases between them. CDR3 length: 16 amino acids. Germline CDR1 and CDR2: KGHSH and LQKENI. Here the CDR3 DNA reads TGTGCCAGCTCACCACGGGACACCCTCTCGGACACTGAAGCTTTCTTT. Translating it yields CASSPRDTLSDTEAFF.

This clonotype was detected many times. V and J are TRBV7-9 and TRBJ1-2, with D perhaps TRBD1 (6 bases). Trimming took off 6 bases at V and 6 bases at J, with 20 bases between the two ends. The CDR3 sequence is 15 residues long. Germline loops: CDR1 SEHNR, CDR2 FQNEAQ (reference sequence). DNA for the CDR3: TGTGCCAGCAGTCAAGGCCCAGGGGTAATAAATGGCTACACCTTC. This encodes CASSQGPGVINGYTF.

At least ten counts were recorded for this clonotype. V usage is TRBV7-7 and J usage is TRBJ2-3; 7 bases fit TRBD2. The CDR3 covers 16 residues. Trimming took 5 bases from V and 2 from J; bases not matched to a gene: 10. Per germline, CDR1 SSHAT and CDR2 FNYEAQ (reference sequence). CDR3 nucleotide sequence: TGTGCCAGCAGCCCGAGCCCTAGCGGTAACACAGATACGCAGTATTTT. Translated, it gives CASSPSPSGNTDTQYF.

This clonotype has just a few counts. The chain couples TRBV3-1 to TRBJ2-1, with D uncertain. This CDR3 region has 15 residues. V dropped 4 bases and J dropped 2 bases, with 12 bases sitting between them. Germline CDR1 reads LGHDT; CDR2 reads YNNKEL (reference sequence). The CDR3 DNA reads TGTGCCAGCAGCCTGGGGTTTATTACCTACAATGAGCAGTTCTTC. Encoded protein: CASSLGFITYNEQFF.

This clonotype was seen many times. CDR3 in DNA: TGTGCCAGCAGCCAAGCGCGAGGGGGCTACACTGAAGCTTTCTTT. The encoded protein is CASSQARGGYTEAFF. The rearrangement uses TRBV4-2 and TRBJ1-1; TRBD1 aligns across 7 bases. Germline-derived CDR1 and CDR2 are LGHNA and YNFKEQ. This CDR3 is built from 15 residues. Trimming cost V 1 base and J 3 bases; bases outside gene matches: 5.

This clonotype has ten or more counts. The gene calls are TRBV11-3 and TRBJ2-4; TRBD2 matches 7 bases. Germline assignment: CDR1 SGHNT and CDR2 YENEEA. The CDR3 is made up of 17 amino acids. Trimming removed 6 bases from V and 3 bases from J; junction bases left unmatched: 14. The chain's CDR3 is CASSRLGGYRGKNIQYF. In DNA form, the CDR3 reads TGTGCCAGCAGTAGACTGGGGGGGTATAGGGGCAAAAACATTCAGTACTTC.

This clonotype was detected ten times or more. This chain links TRBV25-1 with TRBJ2-1; 9 bases are shared with TRBD1. The V gene end was trimmed by 7 bases and the J gene end by 7 bases; junction bases not matched to a gene: 8. The CDR3 totals 14 residues. Germline assignment: CDR1 MGHDK and CDR2 SYGVNS. The CDR3 loop is CASKGTGQGNEQFF. CDR3 DNA sequence: TGTGCCAGCAAGGGGACAGGGCAGGGAAATGAGCAGTTCTTC. The whole variable domain, remainder taken from reference TRBV25-1 and TRBJ2-1, is EADIYQTPRYLVIGTGKKITLECSQTMGHDKMYWYQQDPGMELHLIHYSYGVNSTEKGDLSSESTVSRIRTEHFPLTLESARPSHTSQYLCASKGTGQGNEQFFGPGTRLTVL.

This clonotype was counted many times. The chain links TRBV10-2 to TRBJ1-4; 10 positions match TRBD1. The ends lost 6 bases at V and 7 bases at J; junction bases unmatched: 8. The germline V gene has CDR1 WSHSY and CDR2 SAAADI. The CDR3 runs 15 residues. CDR3 sequence reads: CASRRQTGGSEKLFF. As DNA, the CDR3 is TGCGCCAGCAGGAGACAGACAGGGGGCTCTGAAAAACTGTTTTTT.

In its sample, this clonotype was seen many times. The CDR3, as DNA: TGTGCCATCAGTGTTTTCTGGGGACTAGCGGGAGACCCCCAGGCTGCAGATACGCAGTATTTT. This gives the protein CAISVFWGLAGDPQAADTQYF. The J gene is TRBJ2-3, the V gene TRBV10-3, with 14 bases identical to TRBD2. The CDR3 runs 21 residues. Germline V gene data show CDR1 as ENHRY and CDR2 as SYGVKD. J gave up 4 bases and V 4 bases, and 19 bases lay outside the gene matches.

This clonotype was observed at least ten times. The gene calls are TRBV7-6 and TRBJ1-2; D might be TRBD1 (5 bases). The germline gives CDR1 SGHVS, CDR2 FNYEAQ. The CDR3 covers 13 residues. The V end was cut by 5 bases, the J end by 5 bases, with 12 bases between. CDR3 sequence (DNA): TGTGCCAGCAGCCGGGACGGCCAGTATGGCTACACCTTC. Translated, it gives CASSRDGQYGYTF.

This clonotype has at least ten counts. This chain uses TRBV7-6 with TRBJ2-7; 8 bases agree with TRBD1. The germline V gene has CDR1 SGHVS and CDR2 FNYEAQ. V was clipped by 5 bases and J by 5 bases; unmatched bases: 2. This CDR3 region has 12 residues. The CDR3 spells CASSRTGNEQYF. CDR3 nucleotides: TGTGCCAGCAGCAGGACAGGGAACGAGCAGTACTTC.

This clonotype was found many times. The germline gene is not matched at one end of the junction; a read error may be the cause. The rearrangement uses TRBV7-2 and TRBJ1-2, with TRBD1 matching 7 bases. This CDR3 is built from 12 residues. The V gene's germline CDR1 is SGHTA and CDR2 FQGNSA. The DNA for the CDR3 is TGTGCCAGCAGCTACCGACAGGGAGTTATCTCCTTC. Translation gives CASSYRQGVISF.

This clonotype has at least ten counts. The chain links TRBV20-1 to TRBJ2-5; 10 positions match TRBD1. In germline, CDR1 is DFQATT, CDR2 SNEGSKA (reference sequence). The V gene end was trimmed by 0 bases and the J gene end by 0 bases; junction bases not matched to a gene: 4. The CDR3 has 16 residues. The CDR3 DNA reads TGCAGTGCTAGAGATGGGACAGGGGTAGACCAAGAGACCCAGTACTTC. Its translation is CSARDGTGVDQETQYF.

The chain uses TRBV5-6 and TRBJ1-2, with D hard to call. Germline V gives CDR1 SGHDT, CDR2 YYEEEE. V was shortened by 4 bases and J by 5 bases, with 12 bases between the two germline ends. The CDR3 runs to 13 residues. CDR3 amino acids: CASSGRSLYGYTF. In DNA form, the CDR3 reads TGTGCCAGCAGCGGGAGATCACTGTATGGCTACACCTTC.